This T cell receptor beta chain emerged from a study of vaccination and CD4 T cells after COVID-19. The treatment is: roughly 10-day PBMC culture with coronavirus spike peptide pools or control peptides (ViraFEST assay). Cultured CD4+ T cell DNA was sequenced using the Oncomine TCR Beta short-read assay. MiXCR, applied by TCRdb to the PCR reads, yields one record per CDR3 protein. The data show some 15,000 distinct CDR3 sequences, less than 55% seen once. Germline CDR1 reads DFQATT; CDR2 reads SNEGSKA (reference sequence). V lost 0 bases to trimming and J lost 4 bases, with 12 bases between them. The CDR3 runs to 14 residues. Note on this clonotype: Its cognate antigen is unknown.

The rearrangement links TRBV20-1 to TRBJ1-2; the D gene is possibly TRBD1 (6 bases). Material for sequencing was CD4+ T cells from blood, cultured in vitro. The receptor's source is a human donor who had recovered from COVID-19. CDR3 nucleotide sequence: TGCAGTGCTAGAGATAAGGGGGGAGTCTATGGCTACACCTTC. Residues: CSARDKGGVYGYTF.